This T cell receptor (beta chain) was sequenced during a study of cytomegalovirus exposure and HLA in healthy donors. The V end lost 7 bases, the J end lost 5 bases, and 14 bases lay between the germline ends. CDR1 is SQVTM and CDR2 is ANQGSEA in the germline V gene. CDR3 length equals 13 residues. Use of 60 Vbeta and 13 Jbeta primers characterized the PCR. The data were produced by immunoSEQ multiplex PCR, yet TCRdb's version contains in-frame clones alone and is incomplete. The profile shows over 150,000 clones, around 75% of them singletons. This clone came up a few times. Sequenced: PBMCs. The origin of this receptor is a young man in good health and CMV-seronegative. The chain couples TRBV29-1 to TRBJ2-2; D might be TRBD2 (5 bases). DNA of the CDR3: TGCAGCGCCCGAGGGCAGGATACCGGGGAGCTGTTTTTT. The encoded protein is CSARGQDTGELFF.